The 19 T cell receptor beta chains in this list originate from one sample, sequenced in a study of T cells after yellow fever vaccination. TCRdb fed the 5' RACE reads into MiXCR, producing one record per CDR3 protein. Of some 500,000 distinct CDR3 sequences listed, 13% were seen once; the top ten hold around 15%. The source material was PBMCs, sampled on the day of the yellow fever booster vaccination. The source of these receptors is a man aged 25-40 years who received the YFV17D yellow fever vaccine.

Only a few counts were recorded for this clonotype. The rearrangement links TRBV7-9 to TRBJ1-2; D is undetermined. The V and J ends lost 0 bases and 3 bases respectively, with 8 bases between them. The CDR3 extends over 14 amino acids. Germline CDR1 is SEHNR and CDR2 is FQNEAQ (reference sequence). In nucleotides, the CDR3 is TGTGCCAGCAGCTTAGCGGAGGCCTACTATGGCTACACCTTC. Translation: CASSLAEAYYGYTF. Full variable domain (rest looked up from reference TRBV7-9 and TRBJ1-2): DTGVSQNPRHKITKRGQNVTFRCDPISEHNRLYWYRQTLGQGPEFLTYFQNEAQLEKSRLLSDRFSAERPKGSFSTLEIQRTEQGDSAMYLCASSLAEAYYGYTFGSGTRLTVV.

The table lists this clonotype with a few counts. V and J are TRBV12-3 or TRBV12-4 and TRBJ1-2, with D perhaps matching TRBD1 (5 bases). CDR3 size: 11 residues. Trimming left V 8 bases short and J 6 bases short, with 10 bases between. As DNA, the CDR3 is TGTGCCAGCTCAGGGTACGATGGCTACACCTTC. It translates to CASSGYDGYTF.

V gene TRBV6-1 combines with J gene TRBJ1-5, with 8 bases lining up with TRBD1. The CDR3 is made up of 14 amino acids. V lost 6 bases and J lost 4; bases outside the gene matches: 5. In germline, CDR1 is MNHNS, CDR2 SASEGT. The CDR3 is CASRAGGPNQPQHF. CDR3 DNA: TGTGCCAGCAGGGCAGGGGGCCCTAATCAGCCCCAGCATTTT.

This clonotype was found a few times. The CDR3 DNA is TGTGCCAGCAACCAGGCGCGGGGAGTGGAGACCCAGTACTTC. Its protein is CASNQARGVETQYF. The chain employs TRBV7-2 and TRBJ2-5; possibly TRBD2 for D (6 bases). The V end was cut by 7 bases, the J end by 5 bases, with 17 bases between. The CDR3 covers 14 residues. The germline V gene has CDR1 SGHTA and CDR2 FQGNSA.

This chain links TRBV20-1 with TRBJ2-4; TRBD1 might be the D (6 bases). CDR3 length: 17 amino acids. CDR1 is DFQATT, CDR2 SNEGSKA, per germline (reference sequence). V dropped 0 bases and J dropped 2 bases, with 17 bases sitting between them. The CDR3 spells CSARDVDSSFSKNIQYF. The CDR3 nucleotides are TGCAGTGCTAGAGATGTGGACAGTTCCTTCTCCAAAAACATTCAGTACTTC.

The chain uses TRBV20-1 and TRBJ2-3; a possible D gene is TRBD2 (6 bases). The germline V gene has CDR1 DFQATT and CDR2 SNEGSKA (reference sequence). The CDR3 totals 14 residues. The V end was cut by 6 bases, the J end by 2 bases, with 15 bases between. The DNA of the CDR3 is TGCAGTGCCCTGGGACTGGGGAACACAGATACGCAGTATTTT. Protein sequence: CSALGLGNTDTQYF.

The gene calls are TRBV12-3 or TRBV12-4 and TRBJ1-2; perhaps TRBD1 as D (5 bases). Deletions cut 6 bases from V and 6 bases from J, with 14 bases between. The CDR3 has 13 residues. The CDR3 sequence: CASRLQATHGYTF. The CDR3 DNA is TGTGCCAGCAGACTACAGGCTACACATGGCTACACCTTC.

Many counts were recorded for this clonotype. V gene TRBV5-1 combines with J gene TRBJ2-7; D is perhaps TRBD1 or TRBD2 (5 bases each). Trimming took 0 bases from V and 1 from J, leaving 14 bases between them. Germline V lookup: CDR1 SGHRS, CDR2 YFSETQ. This CDR3 has 16 residues. The DNA of the CDR3 is TGCGCCAGCAGCTTGGAGAGGGGTCCCCCGTCCTACGAGCAGTACTTC. Amino acid sequence: CASSLERGPPSYEQYF. The variable domain in full, with the rest retrieved from reference TRBV5-1 and TRBJ2-7, is KAGVTQTPRYLIKTRGQQVTLSCSPISGHRSVSWYQQTPGQGLQFLFEYFSETQRNKGNFPGRFSGRQFSNSRSEMNVSTLELGDSALYLCASSLERGPPSYEQYFGPGTRLTVT.

This clonotype was seen a few times. The J gene is TRBJ2-7, the V gene TRBV6-5; D is unresolved. Germline V gene data show CDR1 as MNHEY and CDR2 as SVGAGI. CDR3 size: 14 residues. Trimming left V 4 bases short and J 6 bases short, with 16 bases between. CDR3 DNA: TGTGCCAGCAGTTGGCGCGGATTAGGCCCCGAGCAGTACTTC. It is translated as CASSWRGLGPEQYF.

The rearrangement links TRBV4-3 to TRBJ2-7, with 9 bases matching TRBD1. The germline CDR1 and CDR2 sequences are LGHNA and YSLEER. V was pared by 3 bases and J by 1 base, with 10 bases of the junction left unmatched. The CDR3 contains 17 residues. The CDR3 protein is CASSHKTGTGSSYEQYF. The CDR3 DNA reads TGCGCCAGCAGCCACAAGACCGGGACAGGGTCTTCCTACGAGCAGTACTTC.

This clonotype was recorded a few times. The chain carries TRBV11-2 and TRBJ2-3; 13 bases agree with TRBD2. Germline CDR1 and CDR2: SGHAT and FQNNGV. V lost 5 bases, J lost 2 bases, and 4 bases stayed unmatched. The CDR3 length is 16 residues. Written as DNA, the CDR3 is TGTGCCAGCAGCAAGGGACTAGCGGGAACCACAGATACGCAGTATTTT. Encoded protein: CASSKGLAGTTDTQYF.

This clonotype was counted only a few times. The rearrangement joins TRBV10-3 to TRBJ2-1, with TRBD2 identical over 13 bases. In germline, CDR1 is ENHRY, CDR2 SYGVKD. V gave up 10 bases and J gave up 8 bases; unmatched junction bases: 5. This CDR3 has 13 amino acids. The CDR3 DNA follows: TGTGCCACCGGGACTAGCGGGATCGATGAGCAGTTCTTC. The encoded protein is CATGTSGIDEQFF.

The genes are TRBV6-5 and TRBJ2-1; 8 bases are a match to TRBD2. Losses at the gene ends were 0 bases for V and 6 bases for J; bases not matched to a gene: 7. CDR1 is MNHEY and CDR2 is SVGAGI in the germline V gene. The CDR3 runs 16 residues. The CDR3 DNA reads TGTGCCAGCAGTTACTCTACTAGCGGAGGGGGCAATGAGCAGTTCTTC. Amino acid sequence: CASSYSTSGGGNEQFF.

This clonotype was seen more than once but under ten times. This chain connects TRBV5-1 to TRBJ2-1, with a weak D call TRBD2 (5 bases). The V end lost 0 bases, the J end lost 4 bases, and 14 bases lay between the germline ends. This CDR3 spans 16 amino acids. The V gene's germline CDR1 is SGHRS and CDR2 YFSETQ. This chain's CDR3 is CASSLVQRGQYNEQFF. For the CDR3, the DNA is TGCGCCAGCAGCTTGGTGCAGCGCGGGCAATACAATGAGCAGTTCTTC.

There are many counts of this clonotype. J is TRBJ2-7 and V is TRBV5-1, with D possibly matching TRBD1 (6 bases). The CDR3 covers 15 residues. In germline, CDR1 is SGHRS, CDR2 YFSETQ. The ends were cut back, 4 bases at V and 0 bases at J, with 14 bases in the middle. CDR3 protein: CASSIDRLSSYEQYF. Written as DNA, the CDR3 is TGCGCCAGCAGCATCGACAGGTTAAGCTCCTACGAGCAGTACTTC.

The rearrangement joins TRBV6-2 or TRBV6-3 to TRBJ2-7, with TRBD1 matching 7 bases. V lost 8 bases and J lost 6; bases outside the gene matches: 16. CDR3 length: 15 residues. Germline V CDR1 and CDR2: MNHEY, SVGEGT. DNA of the CDR3: TGTGCCAGCTACGACCCGGGACAGCCCCTAGTCGAGCAGTACTTC. It yields the protein CASYDPGQPLVEQYF.

This clonotype was observed a handful of times. This rearrangement joins TRBV9 to TRBJ1-2; perhaps TRBD1 as D (5 bases). The CDR3 extends over 15 amino acids. Trimming took off 0 bases at V and 4 bases at J, with 13 bases between the two ends. Germline CDR1 reads SGDLS; CDR2 reads YYNGEE. The CDR3 DNA reads TGTGCCAGCAGCGTAGGAGGGGAAATCCTCTATGGCTACACCTTC. Protein sequence: CASSVGGEILYGYTF.

This clonotype was seen a few times. The CDR3 nucleotides are TGTGCCAGCAGAAAGGACAGAAACACCGGGGAGCTGTTTTTT. It translates to CASRKDRNTGELFF. V usage is TRBV7-3 and J usage is TRBJ2-2; D is perhaps TRBD1 (6 bases). Deletions cut 6 bases from V and 2 bases from J, with 10 bases between. The CDR3 contains 14 residues. Germline lookup yields CDR1 SGHTA and CDR2 FQGTGA.

The V call is TRBV7-2, the J call TRBJ1-1; no clear D gene. CDR1 SGHTA and CDR2 FQGNSA come from the germline V gene. The CDR3 contains 15 residues. V lost 5 bases and J 1 base, leaving 14 bases between the germline ends. Here the CDR3 reads CASSPRPVGNTEAFF. The CDR3 nucleotides are TGTGCCAGCAGCCCCCGCCCCGTCGGGAACACTGAAGCTTTCTTT.